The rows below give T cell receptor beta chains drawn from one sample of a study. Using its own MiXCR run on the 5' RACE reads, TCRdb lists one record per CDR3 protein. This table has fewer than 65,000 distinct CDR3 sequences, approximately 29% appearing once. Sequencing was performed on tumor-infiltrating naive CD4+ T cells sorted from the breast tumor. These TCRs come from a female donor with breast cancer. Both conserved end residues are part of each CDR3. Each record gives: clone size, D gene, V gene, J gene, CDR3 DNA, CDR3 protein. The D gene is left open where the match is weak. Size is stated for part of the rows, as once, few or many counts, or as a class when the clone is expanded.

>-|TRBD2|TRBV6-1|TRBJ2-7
TGTGCCAGCAGTGAAAGGTCGGGACTAGAAGGATACGAGCAGTACTTC
CASSERSGLEGYEQYF
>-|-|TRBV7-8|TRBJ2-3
TGTGCCAGCAGCTTGAAGCGGACCACAGATACGCAGTATTTT
CASSLKRTTDTQYF
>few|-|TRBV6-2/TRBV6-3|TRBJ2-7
TGTGCCAGCAGTGAAAGGGGGGTAGGAGGCTACGAGCAGTACTTC
CASSERGVGGYEQYF
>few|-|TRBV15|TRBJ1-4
TGTGCCACCAGCAACCACACCAGGGGAGAAAAACTGTTTTTT
CATSNHTRGEKLFF
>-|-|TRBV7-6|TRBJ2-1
TGTGCCAGCAGCTCAGACTCCTACAATGAGCAGTTCTTC
CASSSDSYNEQFF
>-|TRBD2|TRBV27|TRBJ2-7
TGTGCCAGCAGACTAGCGGGAGCTTCGGTGCAGTACTTC
CASRLAGASVQYF
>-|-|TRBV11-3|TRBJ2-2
TGTGCCAGCAGCTTAGCGTGGTCCGGTCACCAAACCGGGGAGCTGTTTTTT
CASSLAWSGHQTGELFF
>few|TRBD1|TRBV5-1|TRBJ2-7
TGCGCCAGCACCGGGACAGGGCGGCACGAGCAGTACTTC
CASTGTGRHEQYF
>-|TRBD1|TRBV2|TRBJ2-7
TGTGCCAGCAGGACTACAGGGGGCGACGAGCAGTACTTC
CASRTTGGDEQYF
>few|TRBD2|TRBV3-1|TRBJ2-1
TGTGCCAGCAGCCGGACTAGCGGGGGACTTGTTAGTAATGAGCAGTTCTTC
CASSRTSGGLVSNEQFF
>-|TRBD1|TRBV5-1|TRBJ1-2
TGCGCCAGCAGCTTGGCAAGACAGGGCTATGGCTACACCTTC
CASSLARQGYGYTF
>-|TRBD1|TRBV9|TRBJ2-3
TGTGCCAGCAGCGTAGGGCCCGGGACAGGGTTCGCAGATACGCAGTATTTT
CASSVGPGTGFADTQYF
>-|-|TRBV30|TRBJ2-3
TGTGCCTGGAGAGGGCAGGGCCGCACAGATACGCAGTATTTT
CAWRGQGRTDTQYF
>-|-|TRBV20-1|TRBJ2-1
TGCAGTGCTAGAGCGCCCTATTGGGGGGCCTCCTACAATGAGCAGTTCTTC
CSARAPYWGASYNEQFF
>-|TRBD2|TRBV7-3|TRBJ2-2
TGTGCCAGCAGCCGTTCTCCGGGACTAGAGACCGGGGAGCTGTTTTTT
CASSRSPGLETGELFF
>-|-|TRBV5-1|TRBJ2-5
TGCGCCAGCAGCTTGTTATCAGACCAAGAGACCCAGTACTTC
CASSLLSDQETQYF
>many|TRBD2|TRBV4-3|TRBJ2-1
TGCGCCAGCAGCCAAGGGACTAGCGGCTCCTACAATGAGCAGTTCTTC
CASSQGTSGSYNEQFF
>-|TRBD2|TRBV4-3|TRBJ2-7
TGCGCCAGCAGTTATCAACGAGCGGGAGCCCACGAGCAGTACTTC
CASSYQRAGAHEQYF
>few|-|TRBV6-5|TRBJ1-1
TGTGCCAGCAGCCGAGGCTGGACAGCAAGGGTTACTGAAGCTTTCTTT
CASSRGWTARVTEAFF
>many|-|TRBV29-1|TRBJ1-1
TGCAGCGCGGAACGGGGTTTCGACACTGAAGCTTTCTTT
CSAERGFDTEAFF
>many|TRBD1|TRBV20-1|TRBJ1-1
TGCAGTGCTAGAGAAACAGGGGGCACTGAAGCTTTCTTT
CSARETGGTEAFF
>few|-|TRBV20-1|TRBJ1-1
TGCAGTGCTCCAACCGGGTCCCTGGGGACTGAAGCTTTCTTT
CSAPTGSLGTEAFF